Listed here is a single T cell receptor (beta chain). This specimen comes from a study of technical replicates of blood from a few donors. Here immunoSEQ multiplex PCR was the method, and the copy in TCRdb shows in-frame clones only, minus some. This table holds 65,000 to 90,000 clones, 90% to 95% found once. This CDR3 is built from 18 residues. Germline assignment: CDR1 MRHNA and CDR2 SNTAGT. V lost 3 bases and J lost 4; bases outside the gene matches: 10. The genes are TRBV6-4 and TRBJ2-6; 9 nucleotides match TRBD2. This receptor was identified in a human donor in good health. Some clones in this sample may be carry-over from other donors' samples. Sequencing was done on a sample of PBMCs. The CDR3 DNA follows: TGTGCCAGCAGTGAGCGGGCGGGAGGGCCTACCGGGGCCAACGTCCTGACTTTC. It is translated as CASSERAGGPTGANVLTF.